The 29 T cell receptor beta chains below were found in one sample sequenced in a study of cytomegalovirus exposure and HLA in healthy donors. The study ran its PCR with 60 Vbeta and 13 Jbeta primers. TCRdb's copy holds only in-frame clones and misses some; the assay was immunoSEQ multiplex PCR. The data show approximately 130,000 clones, more than 70% seen once. Specimen: PBMCs. The receptor source for this set is a male donor in good health and CMV-seronegative.

This clone was detected only a few times. The V and J genes are TRBV15 and TRBJ1-6; 12 bases fit TRBD1. V gave up 1 base and J gave up 9 bases; unmatched junction bases: 4. The CDR3 runs to 16 residues. The germline V gene has CDR1 LNHNV and CDR2 YYDKDF (reference sequence). The CDR3, as DNA: TGTGCCACCAGCAGAGGGGGACAGGGGGCGAGTTCACCCCTCCACTTT. Its translation is CATSRGGQGASSPLHF. The full variable domain, in which reference TRBV15 and TRBJ1-6 provide the parts outside the CDR3, is DAMVIQNPRYQVTQFGKPVTLSCSQTLNHNVMYWYQQKSSQAPKLLFHYYDKDFNNEADTPDNFQSRRPNTSFCFLDIRSPGLGDTAMYLCATSRGGQGASSPLHFGNGTRLTVT.

The V gene is TRBV18, the J gene TRBJ1-1; perhaps TRBD1 as D (5 bases). CDR3 length: 14 amino acids. Germline CDR1 KGHSH, CDR2 LQKENI. The V end was cut by 3 bases, the J end by 4 bases, with 12 bases between. The CDR3 coding sequence is TGTGCCAGCTCACCTGGAGGGGTTGCCACTGAAGCTTTCTTT. Protein product: CASSPGGVATEAFF.

For this clone: The sample contains more than one DNA sequence encoding this CDR3. The J gene is TRBJ2-7, the V gene TRBV4-3; the D gene is possibly TRBD1 (6 bases). The V gene's germline CDR1 is LGHNA and CDR2 YSLEER. The V and J ends lost 3 bases and 0 bases respectively, with 15 bases between them. The CDR3 consists of 16 residues. CDR3 protein: CASSQGRGQTSYEQYF. CDR3 coding DNA: TGCGCCAGCAGCCAGGGCCGAGGACAGACCTCCTACGAGCAGTACTTC.

This clone was observed a single time. V gene TRBV30 combines with J gene TRBJ1-2, with D perhaps TRBD1 (5 bases). The CDR3 is 15 residues long. Trimming left V 3 bases short and J 0 bases short, with 14 bases between. Germline-derived CDR1 and CDR2 are GTSNPN and SVGIG (reference sequence). This chain's CDR3 is CAWRPGLTANYGYTF. The CDR3, as DNA: TGTGCCTGGAGACCGGGACTGACAGCTAACTATGGCTACACCTTC. The full variable domain, its missing parts supplied by reference TRBV30 and TRBJ1-2, is SQTIHQWPATLVQPVGSPLSLECTVEGTSNPNLYWYRQAAGRGLQLLFYSVGIGQISSEVPQNLSASRPQDRQFILSSKKLLLSDSGFYLCAWRPGLTANYGYTFGSGTRLTVV.

V and J are TRBV7-9 and TRBJ2-7; D is unresolved. The V end lost 3 bases, the J end lost 3 bases, and 12 bases lay between the germline ends. Germline V CDR1 and CDR2: SEHNR, FQNEAQ (reference sequence). There are 14 residues in the CDR3. CDR3 in amino acids: CASSFGTTGYEQYF. CDR3 in DNA: TGTGCCAGCAGCTTCGGAACGACGGGCTACGAGCAGTACTTC.

The chain recombines TRBV25-1 with TRBJ1-3; a weak D match, TRBD1 (6 bases). CDR1 is MGHDK and CDR2 is SYGVNS in the germline V gene. Trimming removed 6 bases from V and 0 bases from J, with 15 bases in between. The CDR3 consists of 16 residues. The CDR3 DNA sequence: TGTGCCAGCAGGCCCCCGGGGGGGCTCTCTGGAAACACCATATATTTT. It yields the protein CASRPPGGLSGNTIYF.

This clone showed up just a few times. The V call is TRBV6-1, the J call TRBJ1-5; weak D call: TRBD1 (5 bases). Trimming left V 1 base short and J 4 bases short, with 14 bases between. CDR3 size: 16 residues. Per germline, CDR1 MNHNS and CDR2 SASEGT. The CDR3 DNA reads TGTGCCAGCAGTGAAGTGGACACACTGGTTAATCAGCCCCAGCATTTT. Amino acid sequence: CASSEVDTLVNQPQHF.

V usage is TRBV5-1 and J usage is TRBJ2-5, with 9 bases matching TRBD1. CDR3 length: 14 residues. V shed 5 bases and J 5 bases; nucleotides not matched to a gene: 7. Germline V CDR1 and CDR2: SGHRS, YFSETQ. The CDR3 is CASRDTGGWETQYF. The CDR3 DNA follows: TGCGCCAGCAGGGATACAGGGGGCTGGGAGACCCAGTACTTC. The full variable domain, completed using reference TRBV5-1 and TRBJ2-5, is KAGVTQTPRYLIKTRGQQVTLSCSPISGHRSVSWYQQTPGQGLQFLFEYFSETQRNKGNFPGRFSGRQFSNSRSEMNVSTLELGDSALYLCASRDTGGWETQYFGPGTRLLVL.

This clone was seen a few times. V is TRBV6-5 and J is TRBJ2-1, with TRBD1 matching over 7 bases. The V gene's germline CDR1 is MNHEY and CDR2 SVGAGI. V trimming: 4 bases; J trimming: 5 bases; junction bases outside the gene matches: 5. This CDR3 has 14 amino acids. The CDR3 reads CASSLLQGHNEQFF. CDR3 nucleotides: TGTGCCAGCAGTTTACTACAGGGGCACAATGAGCAGTTCTTC.

The chain combines TRBV9 with TRBJ1-4; a possible D gene is TRBD1 (6 bases). Germline V gives CDR1 SGDLS, CDR2 YYNGEE. Trimming left V 4 bases short and J 7 bases short, with 20 bases between. This CDR3 region has 16 residues. CDR3 region: CASSRLGGLTAEKLFF. Here the CDR3 DNA reads TGTGCCAGCAGCAGACTCGGGGGGCTCACGGCTGAAAAACTGTTTTTT.

V gene TRBV5-4 combines with J gene TRBJ2-1; TRBD2 is a possible D gene (6 bases). Trimming shortened V by 7 bases and J by 6 bases, and 14 bases separated the two germline ends. The CDR3 extends over 13 amino acids. Per germline, CDR1 SGHNT and CDR2 YYREEE (reference sequence). The CDR3 DNA sequence: TGTGCCAGCGGCCGGGACTCGACCAATGAGCAGTTCTTC. It encodes CASGRDSTNEQFF.

This clone was found once. The rearrangement uses TRBV7-8 and TRBJ2-1; 9 bases are shared with TRBD2. CDR1 is SGHVS and CDR2 is FQNEAQ in the germline V gene. The CDR3 length is 14 residues. The J segment lost 13 bases and the V segment lost 4 bases, leaving 11 bases of the junction unmatched. CDR3: CASSSNSAGGTQFF. The DNA of the CDR3 is TGTGCCAGCAGCTCCAACTCTGCGGGGGGGACACAGTTCTTC.

The chain couples TRBV30 to TRBJ2-5; perhaps TRBD1 as D (6 bases). The better agreement between TRBJ2-7 and the DNA end casts doubt on the J call. The CDR3 runs to 12 residues. Germline CDR1 reads GTSNPN; CDR2 reads SVGIG (reference sequence). The CDR3 DNA reads as TGTGCCTGGAGTGTAAGGGGGAACGAGCAGTACTTC. It specifies CAWSVRGNEQYF.

The table lists this clone with a few counts. Within the sample, other DNA sequences also encode this same CDR3. The V gene is TRBV30, the J gene TRBJ1-5; possibly TRBD1 for D (5 bases). CDR1 is GTSNPN, CDR2 SVGIG, per germline (reference sequence). The V end was cut by 0 bases, the J end by 2 bases, with 8 bases between. The CDR3 length is 14 residues. The DNA for the CDR3 is TGTGCCTGGAGTGTCGCGGGGGGCAATCAGCCCCAGCATTTT. It specifies CAWSVAGGNQPQHF.

The V call is TRBV10-3, the J call TRBJ2-7; 9 nucleotides match TRBD2. This CDR3 region has 16 residues. The germline V gene has CDR1 ENHRY and CDR2 SYGVKD. V lost 4 bases to trimming and J lost 5 bases; unmatched junction nucleotides: 12. CDR3: CAISVGRGLASNEQYF. CDR3 DNA sequence: TGTGCCATCAGTGTTGGGCGCGGACTAGCGAGTAACGAGCAGTACTTC.

The rearrangement joins TRBV7-3 to TRBJ2-1; 12 bases are a match to TRBD2. The V gene end was trimmed by 5 bases and the J gene end by 4 bases; junction bases not matched to a gene: 9. The CDR3 is 17 amino acids. The germline gives CDR1 SGHTA, CDR2 FQGTGA. CDR3 sequence (DNA): TGTGCCAGCAGCGCCCGACTAGCGGGGGCGGAGTACAATGAGCAGTTCTTC. Its translation: CASSARLAGAEYNEQFF.

This chain connects TRBV5-6 to TRBJ2-5; weak D call: TRBD2 (6 bases). In germline, CDR1 is SGHDT, CDR2 YYEEEE. V lost 1 base and J 3 bases, leaving 16 bases between the germline ends. The CDR3 contains 16 residues. The CDR3 is CASSLWAPGVEETQYF. The CDR3 DNA follows: TGTGCCAGCAGCTTGTGGGCCCCGGGGGTAGAAGAGACCCAGTACTTC.

This chain joins TRBV30 and TRBJ1-6; 7 bases line up with TRBD1. The CDR3 is made up of 13 amino acids. Germline loops: CDR1 GTSNPN, CDR2 SVGIG (reference sequence). The J segment lost 10 bases and the V segment lost 5 bases, leaving 8 bases of the junction unmatched. DNA of the CDR3: TGTGCCTGGTGGACAGGCCCAGGCTCACCCCTCCACTTT. It is translated as CAWWTGPGSPLHF.

With respect to this clone: An end of the junction does not agree with germline; a read error may underlie this. The chain couples TRBV6-5 to TRBJ2-7, with D possibly being TRBD1 (5 bases). In germline, CDR1 is MNHEY, CDR2 SVGAGI. The CDR3 loop spans 13 amino acids. The DNA of the CDR3 is TGTGCCAGCCGTACAGGAGAAAACCGCGAGCAGTGCTTC. Its protein product is CASRTGENREQCF.

This clone was detected only a few times. The chain joins TRBV23-1 to TRBJ2-5; 7 bases line up with TRBD1. TRBV23-1 is given ORF status, its function remaining uncertain. The V and J ends lost 7 bases and 2 bases, in that order; junction bases with no gene match: 7. The CDR3 loop spans 14 amino acids. The CDR3 sequence is CASTARTGQETQYF. CDR3 nucleotides: TGCGCCAGCACCGCAAGGACAGGTCAAGAGACCCAGTACTTC.

This sequence joins TRBV19 and TRBJ1-6, with a tentative D call TRBD1 (6 bases). CDR3 length: 13 amino acids. Trimming stripped 5 bases from V and 14 bases from J, with 16 bases between. Germline values: CDR1 LNHDA, CDR2 SQIVND (reference sequence). The CDR3 nucleotides are TGTGCCAGTAGTTCCCATCCAGGGGCGGCCCTCCACTTT. Protein: CASSSHPGAALHF.

The table lists this clone with a few counts. The chain recombines TRBV4-3 with TRBJ1-4, with D possibly TRBD1 on 6 matching bases. Germline assignment: CDR1 LGHNA and CDR2 YSLEER. This CDR3 spans 16 amino acids. Trimming removed 0 bases at V and 8 bases at J, with 16 bases between. The CDR3 protein is CASSQDRNRAKEKLFF. The CDR3 DNA follows: TGCGCCAGCAGCCAAGATCGGAACAGGGCAAAGGAAAAACTGTTTTTT.

This clone was counted only a few times. The rearrangement uses TRBV4-3 and TRBJ2-5; D may be TRBD1 (5 bases). The DNA end is a closer match to TRBJ2-7, so the J assignment may be wrong. The length of the CDR3 is 13 residues. The germline V gene has CDR1 LGHNA and CDR2 YSLEER. This chain's CDR3 is CASSQEAGNEQYF. The CDR3 nucleotides read TGCGCCAGCAGCCAAGAAGCAGGGAACGAGCAGTACTTC.

This sequence joins TRBV19 and TRBJ1-1; weak D call: TRBD1 (5 bases). In germline, CDR1 is LNHDA, CDR2 SQIVND (reference sequence). The CDR3 is 17 amino acids. Trimming removed 3 bases from V and 0 bases from J, with 17 bases in between. The CDR3 DNA is TGTGCCAGTAGTATGGCCAGGACGTGGGGCTTGAACACTGAAGCTTTCTTT. It encodes CASSMARTWGLNTEAFF. The full variable domain, its missing parts supplied by reference TRBV19 and TRBJ1-1, is DGGITQSPKYLFRKEGQNVTLSCEQNLNHDAMYWYRQDPGQGLRLIYYSQIVNDFQKGDIAEGYSVSREKKESFPLTVTSAQKNPTAFYLCASSMARTWGLNTEAFFGQGTRLTVV.

CDR3 DNA: TGTGCCAGCAGGTTAGTGGACAGGAACACTGAAGCTTTCTTT. Protein product: CASRLVDRNTEAFF. V is TRBV28 and J is TRBJ1-1, with D possibly matching TRBD1 (6 bases). The CDR3 contains 14 residues. The V and J ends lost 6 bases and 1 base respectively, with 12 bases between them. Germline CDR1 is MDHEN and CDR2 is SYDVKM.

This chain joins TRBV14 and TRBJ2-7; TRBD1 agrees at 7 bases. This CDR3 is built from 14 residues. The V gene end was trimmed by 4 bases and the J gene end by 4 bases; junction bases not matched to a gene: 7. Germline values: CDR1 SGHDN, CDR2 FVKESK. This CDR3 reads CASSRVTGQYEQYF. The CDR3 DNA sequence: TGTGCCAGCAGCCGAGTGACAGGGCAATACGAGCAGTACTTC.

The CDR3 reads CASSQMVGRQNEKLFF. DNA of the CDR3: TGCGCCAGCAGCCAGATGGTGGGCCGGCAAAATGAAAAACTGTTTTTT. V gene TRBV4-3 combines with J gene TRBJ1-4; D not certain. The CDR3 covers 16 residues. Germline loops: CDR1 LGHNA, CDR2 YSLEER. The germline V and J ends were trimmed by 3 bases and 5 bases, with 16 bases remaining between them.

The DNA of the CDR3 is TGTGCCAGCTGTGACAGGGGCAATCAGCCCCAGCATTTT. Translated, it gives CASCDRGNQPQHF. J is TRBJ1-5 and V is TRBV19; 7 bases fit TRBD1. The CDR3 has 13 amino acids. Germline CDR1 reads LNHDA; CDR2 reads SQIVND (reference sequence). The junction had 4 bases not matched to a gene; V was cut back by 9 bases and J by 2 bases.

This clone occurred once. J is TRBJ2-7 and V is TRBV6-6, with D possibly TRBD1 on 7 matching bases. Trimming pared 4 bases from V and 3 bases from J, leaving 13 bases between. The germline gives CDR1 MNHNY, CDR2 SVGAGI (reference sequence). This CDR3 has 14 residues. CDR3 nucleotides: TGTGCCAGCAGTTCCCAGGGGGGCTACTACGAGCAGTACTTC. Translation: CASSSQGGYYEQYF.